Below are 27 T cell receptor beta chains sequenced from a single sample in a study of cytomegalovirus exposure and HLA in healthy donors. The PCR had 60 Vbeta and 13 Jbeta primers. Method: immunoSEQ multiplex PCR; TCRdb's copy keeps in-frame clones and lacks some. Of 160,000 or so clones listed, 70% to 80% are singletons. The sequenced sample consisted of PBMCs. The origin of the receptors is a woman aged 45-65 years in good health and CMV-seronegative.

This clone is a singleton in its sample. The chain couples TRBV28 to TRBJ2-7, with D possibly matching TRBD1 (5 bases). This CDR3 has 12 amino acids. Trimming pared 8 bases from V and 0 bases from J, leaving 8 bases between. Germline CDR1 is MDHEN and CDR2 is SYDVKM. The CDR3 DNA reads TGTGCCAGCCAGGGTTACTCCTACGAGCAGTACTTC. This translates into CASQGYSYEQYF.

This rearrangement joins TRBV15 to TRBJ1-5; D is ambiguous. With 0 bases removed from V and 6 bases from J, the gap between germline ends came to 6 bases. The germline gives CDR1 LNHNV, CDR2 YYDKDF (reference sequence). The CDR3 loop spans 13 amino acids. This chain's CDR3 is CATSRDRGQPQHF. CDR3 nucleotides: TGTGCCACCAGCAGAGATAGAGGTCAGCCCCAGCATTTT.

V gene TRBV6-5 combines with J gene TRBJ2-7; 8 bases are a match to TRBD2. Looked up from germline, CDR1 is MNHEY and CDR2 is SVGAGI. V shed 5 bases and J 2 bases; nucleotides not matched to a gene: 8. The CDR3 consists of 15 residues. Written as DNA, the CDR3 is TGTGCCAGCAGTAGGAGCGGGGGTGCTGCCTACGAGCAGTACTTC. Translation gives CASSRSGGAAYEQYF.

V usage is TRBV28 and J usage is TRBJ2-3, with TRBD1 as a possible D gene (6 bases). Trimming left V 6 bases short and J 2 bases short, with 15 bases between. CDR1 MDHEN and CDR2 SYDVKM come from the germline V gene. The CDR3 is 15 residues long. The CDR3 coding sequence is TGTGCCAGCAGCTCGCCCAGGGGAGCCACAGATACGCAGTATTTT. Translation: CASSSPRGATDTQYF.

The chain links TRBV27 to TRBJ2-7; 10 bases are a match to TRBD1. CDR3 length: 14 residues. Germline assignment: CDR1 MNHEY and CDR2 SMNVEV (reference sequence). Trimming removed 5 bases from V and 6 bases from J; junction bases left unmatched: 7. This CDR3 reads CASSSGQGGFEQYF. CDR3 nucleotides: TGTGCCAGCAGTAGCGGACAGGGGGGATTCGAGCAGTACTTC.

The genes are TRBV9 and TRBJ2-5; no reliable D call. Trimming removed 0 bases at V and 2 bases at J, with 8 bases between. Germline V gene data show CDR1 as SGDLS and CDR2 as YYNGEE. The CDR3 length is 14 residues. Written as DNA, the CDR3 is TGTGCCAGCAGCGTAGTCGGAGCACAAGAGACCCAGTACTTC. Translated: CASSVVGAQETQYF.

The chain employs TRBV6-1 and TRBJ1-5; tentatively, D is TRBD1 (6 bases). V gave up 2 bases and J gave up 0 bases, with 11 bases separating them. Germline CDR1 MNHNS, CDR2 SASEGT. This CDR3 is built from 16 residues. The CDR3 region is CASSEQGRYSNQPQHF. Here the CDR3 DNA reads TGTGCCAGCAGTGAACAGGGGCGGTATAGCAATCAGCCCCAGCATTTT.

This clone was picked up one time. The junction departs from germline at one end; a sequencing error may be responsible. Other DNA sequences within the sample encode an identical CDR3. V gene TRBV29-1 combines with J gene TRBJ1-4; D possibly corresponds to TRBD1 (5 bases). In germline, CDR1 is SQVTM, CDR2 ANQGSEA. CDR3 length equals 13 residues. The CDR3 reads CSVEEPRDEKLFF. Written as DNA, the CDR3 is TGCAGCGTTGAAGAGCCCAGGGATGAAAAACTGTTCTTT.

The J gene is TRBJ2-5, the V gene TRBV25-1; D ambiguous. The J call is in doubt because the DNA end fits TRBJ2-7 better. CDR1 is MGHDK, CDR2 SYGVNS, per germline. The CDR3 contains 13 residues. CDR3 loop: CASSDAVAYEQYF. DNA for the CDR3: TGTGCCAGCAGTGATGCCGTAGCCTACGAGCAGTACTTC.

The chain employs TRBV28 and TRBJ2-1; no firm D call. From germline, CDR1 is MDHEN and CDR2 SYDVKM. V lost 6 bases to trimming and J lost 10 bases, with 13 bases between them. The CDR3 sequence is 12 residues long. The CDR3 region has the DNA TGTGCCAGCAGCCTGCAGGTGGTGGAGCAGTTCTTC. This translates into CASSLQVVEQFF.

The chain employs TRBV25-1 and TRBJ2-5; 7 bases agree with TRBD2. The CDR3 covers 12 residues. Germline assignment: CDR1 MGHDK and CDR2 SYGVNS. V lost 4 bases to trimming and J lost 7 bases; unmatched junction nucleotides: 3. The CDR3 DNA reads TGTGCCAGCAGTGGGGGGGGAGGGACCCAGTACTTC. The encoded protein is CASSGGGGTQYF.

This rearrangement joins TRBV7-9 to TRBJ2-5; 11 positions agree with TRBD2. Per the germline V gene, CDR1 is SEHNR and CDR2 is FQNEAQ (reference sequence). The CDR3 has 15 amino acids. V trimming: 2 bases; J trimming: 4 bases; junction bases outside the gene matches: 3. The CDR3 protein is CASSLLAGGVETQYF. The CDR3 coding sequence is TGTGCCAGCAGCTTACTAGCGGGGGGCGTAGAGACCCAGTACTTC.

The V gene is TRBV18, the J gene TRBJ2-5, with D uncertain. V dropped 2 bases and J dropped 3 bases, with 7 bases sitting between them. From germline, CDR1 is KGHSH and CDR2 LQKENI. There are 13 residues in the CDR3. DNA for the CDR3: TGTGCCAGCTCACCAGAACTAAAAGAGACCCAGTACTTC. Translated: CASSPELKETQYF.

The genes are TRBV14 and TRBJ1-1, with D unclear. The length of the CDR3 is 15 residues. V lost 1 base and J 0 bases, leaving 9 bases between the germline ends. Germline loops: CDR1 SGHDN, CDR2 FVKESK. The CDR3 region is CASSQGRWMNTEAFF. The CDR3 nucleotides read TGTGCCAGCAGCCAAGGGAGGTGGATGAACACTGAAGCTTTCTTT.

The rearrangement links TRBV27 to TRBJ2-2; the match to TRBD1 covers 10 bases. The trim removed 6 bases at V and 6 bases at J, leaving 10 bases unmatched. Germline CDR1 MNHEY, CDR2 SMNVEV (reference sequence). The CDR3 is 16 amino acids. CDR3 nucleotide sequence: TGTGCCAGCAGGGATGCGGGACAGGGGCTCGCCGGGGAGCTGTTTTTT. Amino acids: CASRDAGQGLAGELFF.

The chain uses TRBV6-5 and TRBJ2-5, with 7 bases matching TRBD2. Germline CDR1 MNHEY, CDR2 SVGAGI. The V and J ends lost 8 bases and 9 bases, in that order; junction bases with no gene match: 18. The CDR3 spans 15 residues. CDR3 in amino acids: CASSSGASGVGAQYF. The CDR3 region has the DNA TGTGCCAGCTCTTCCGGTGCTAGCGGAGTTGGGGCCCAGTACTTC.

V gene TRBV19 combines with J gene TRBJ1-4; TRBD1 matches 9 bases. Trimming cost V 7 bases and J 8 bases; bases outside gene matches: 14. Germline V gene lookup returns CDR1 LNHDA and CDR2 SQIVND (reference sequence). The CDR3 totals 16 residues. CDR3 in amino acids: CASNSGTGNNREKLFF. As DNA, the CDR3 is TGTGCCAGTAACTCCGGGACAGGGAATAATAGGGAAAAACTGTTTTTT.

The chain recombines TRBV9 with TRBJ2-7; 12 bases are a match to TRBD1. Germline V gene sequence: CDR1 SGDLS, CDR2 YYNGEE. The CDR3 is 16 residues long. J was trimmed by 5 bases and V by 4 bases; bases with no gene match: 10. The CDR3 spells CASSPEGQGAFHEQYF. Written as DNA, the CDR3 is TGTGCCAGCAGCCCAGAGGGACAGGGGGCTTTTCACGAGCAGTACTTC.

The rearrangement links TRBV6-1 to TRBJ2-3; 8 bases fit TRBD2. With 4 bases clipped from V and 4 bases from J, the junction kept 10 bases outside the gene matches. The CDR3 length is 16 residues. Germline CDR1 is MNHNS and CDR2 is SASEGT. CDR3 region: CASSGPSGWPSDTQYF. CDR3 bases: TGTGCCAGCAGTGGGCCTAGCGGGTGGCCTTCAGATACGCAGTATTTT.

The chain recombines TRBV27 with TRBJ1-5; D is unresolved. Germline V gives CDR1 MNHEY, CDR2 SMNVEV (reference sequence). Trimming took off 2 bases at V and 2 bases at J, with 7 bases between the two ends. The CDR3 has 14 amino acids. CDR3 nucleotide sequence: TGTGCCAGCAGTTTACTGCAGGGCAATCAGCCCCAGCATTTT. Amino acid sequence: CASSLLQGNQPQHF.

The chain carries TRBV11-2 and TRBJ1-1, with TRBD1 matching over 8 bases. Per the germline V gene, CDR1 is SGHAT and CDR2 is FQNNGV. CDR3 length: 15 amino acids. The junction had 9 bases not matched to a gene; V was cut back by 3 bases and J by 6 bases. For the CDR3, the DNA is TGTGCCAGCAGCTTTTGGACAGGGCGTACCCCTGAAGCTTTCTTT. Its translation: CASSFWTGRTPEAFF.

V and J are TRBV10-3 and TRBJ1-1, with 8 bases lining up with TRBD1. The J segment lost 6 bases and the V segment lost 2 bases, leaving 5 bases of the junction unmatched. The length of the CDR3 is 14 residues. CDR1 is ENHRY, CDR2 SYGVKD, per germline. CDR3 loop: CAISEGQGSAEAFF. CDR3 sequence (DNA): TGTGCCATCAGTGAGGGACAGGGAAGCGCTGAAGCTTTCTTT.

The J gene is TRBJ2-3, the V gene TRBV7-6, with unresolved D. CDR1 and CDR2 (germline): SGHVS, FNYEAQ. Trimming removed 4 bases from V and 2 bases from J, with 4 bases in between. The CDR3 loop spans 12 amino acids. The CDR3 coding sequence is TGTGCCAGCAGCTCGTTCACAGATACGCAGTATTTT. Translation: CASSSFTDTQYF.

The chain employs TRBV21-1 and TRBJ1-4. TRBV21-1 is described as a pseudogene. The CDR3 totals 20 residues. The CDR3 region has the DNA TGTGCCAGCAGCTCAATTGAAGGCCGGGAGGGTTTCGTGCCTAATGAAAAACTGTTTTTT. This codes for CASSSIEGREGFVPNEKLFF.

The genes are TRBV2 and TRBJ1-2; 10 positions match TRBD1. The CDR3 loop spans 15 amino acids. Trimming removed 7 bases from V and 0 bases from J; junction bases left unmatched: 5. Germline loops: CDR1 SNHLY, CDR2 FYNNEI. The CDR3: CASKRQGATNYGYTF. The DNA of the CDR3 is TGTGCCAGCAAAAGACAGGGGGCGACTAACTATGGCTACACCTTC.

The J gene is TRBJ2-1, the V gene TRBV12-2; no check of the table's D call, TRBD1, against the DNA was made. TRBV12-2 counts as a pseudogene. This CDR3 has 17 amino acids. The CDR3 spells CASRSSGGTGDYNEQFF. The CDR3 nucleotides read TGTGCAAGTCGCTCTAGTGGGGGGACAGGGGACTACAATGAGCAGTTCTTC.

This clone turned up a few times. The chain links TRBV5-1 to TRBJ1-1; tentative D call: TRBD1 (5 bases). The germline V gene encodes CDR1 SGHRS and CDR2 YFSETQ. V shed 8 bases and J shed 2 bases, with 13 bases lying between them. The CDR3 consists of 13 residues. The CDR3 loop reads CASAVRENTEAFF. The CDR3 DNA follows: TGCGCCAGTGCGGTCAGGGAAAACACTGAAGCTTTCTTT.